This T cell receptor beta chain was captured in a study of human T cells and chemical hapten exposure. Single cDNA molecules in the library carried unique molecular identifiers attached during preparation. TCRdb used MiXCR to reprocess the RACE reads, holding one entry per CDR3 protein. The sample records 150,000 to 200,000 distinct CDR3 sequences, almost 30% being singletons. This sample's time point: pre-sensitization, week 0. The sample's treatment: therapeutic diphenylcyclopropenone sensitization with weekly scalp DPC. Unfractionated whole blood was the source from which total RNA was extracted. The TCR was taken from a woman in her twenties or thirties with alopecia areata. Some clones in this sample may be carry-over from other donors' samples. This specimen consisted of whole blood, obtained in connection with sensitization to the hapten diphenylcyclopropenone (DPC).

Here the CDR3 DNA reads TGCAGTGCTAGCACGGCCTACGAGCAGTACTTC. Amino acid sequence: CSASTAYEQYF. The V and J genes are TRBV20-1 and TRBJ2-7; D not certain. The CDR3 runs 11 residues. CDR1 DFQATT and CDR2 SNEGSKA come from the germline V gene (reference sequence). Trimming stripped 3 bases from V and 2 bases from J, with 5 bases between.